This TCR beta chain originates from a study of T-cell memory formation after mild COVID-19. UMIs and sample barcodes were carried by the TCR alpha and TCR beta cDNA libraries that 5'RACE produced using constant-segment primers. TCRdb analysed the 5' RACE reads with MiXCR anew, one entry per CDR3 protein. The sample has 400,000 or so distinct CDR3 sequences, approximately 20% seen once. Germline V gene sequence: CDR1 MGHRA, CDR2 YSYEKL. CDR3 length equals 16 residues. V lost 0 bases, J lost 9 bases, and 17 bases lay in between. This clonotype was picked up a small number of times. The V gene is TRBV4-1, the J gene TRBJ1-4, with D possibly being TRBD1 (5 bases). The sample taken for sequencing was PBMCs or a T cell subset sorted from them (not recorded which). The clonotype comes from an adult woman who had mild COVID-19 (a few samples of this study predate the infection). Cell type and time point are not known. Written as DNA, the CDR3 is TGCGCCAGCAGCCAAGATGTGGGGGTTACCCTTAAAAAACTGTTTTTT. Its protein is CASSQDVGVTLKKLFF.